The clone carrying this TCR beta chain has just a few counts. These data belong to a study of cytomegalovirus exposure and HLA in healthy donors. The study ran its PCR with 60 Vbeta and 13 Jbeta primers. Only in-frame clones appear in the TCRdb table, and some are missing; sequencing was by immunoSEQ multiplex PCR. Among 150,000 to 200,000 clones listed, roughly 68% were seen once. The V and J ends lost 6 bases and 4 bases, in that order; junction bases with no gene match: 3. The germline V gene has CDR1 MNHNS and CDR2 SASEGT. This CDR3 is 12 amino acids long. The gene calls are TRBV6-1 and TRBJ2-7, with 7 positions matching TRBD2. The sequencing sample was made of PBMCs. This TCR came from a man younger than 45 in good health and CMV-seropositive. In DNA form, the CDR3 reads TGTGCCAGCAGACTAGCGTTGTACGAGCAGTACTTC. This sequence encodes CASRLALYEQYF.